The 14 T cell receptor beta chains presented below share a single source sample, sequenced in a study of identical twins listed by TCRdb under 2016. Library prep was done by 5' RACE. The sequencing machine was an Illumina HiSeq 2000. TCRdb redid the processing of the public reads, applying fastp at Q25 and MiXCR, and retained in-frame beta chains. Every distinct CDR3 protein forms one entry, paired with its most common genes and DNA. The sample table lists about 200,000 distinct CDR3 sequences, about 6.7% of them with a count of one. Together, the top ten hold 13% to 15% of the sample. These data were likewise used in another study, on T cells expressing NK-cell markers.

Sequencing input: CD8+ T cells sorted from blood. These receptors were obtained from a woman aged 18 to 35 in good health.

Of note for this clonotype: A read error is possible here, since a much larger clone lies one base away. The chain links TRBV24-1 to TRBJ2-1; D is uncertain. The CDR3 loop spans 14 amino acids. CDR1 and CDR2 (germline): KGHDR, SFDVKD. The V and J ends lost 7 bases and 3 bases respectively, with 12 bases between them. The CDR3 nucleotides are TGTGCCACCAGAGAATTGGGGAACTACAATGAGCAGTTCTTC. Amino acids: CATRELGNYNEQFF.

This clonotype was observed a few times. The V gene is TRBV27, the J gene TRBJ2-7; TRBD1 might be the D (6 bases). With 7 bases removed from V and 5 bases from J, the gap between germline ends came to 15 bases. This CDR3 contains 13 residues. Per germline, CDR1 MNHEY and CDR2 SMNVEV (reference sequence). The CDR3 loop is CASKRNNRDEQYF. In DNA, the CDR3 is TGTGCCAGCAAAAGAAATAACAGGGACGAGCAGTACTTC.

This clonotype was seen repeatedly, ten times or more. The V and J genes are TRBV5-1 and TRBJ2-1, with D possibly TRBD2 on 6 matching bases. There are 14 residues in the CDR3. Germline V lookup: CDR1 SGHRS, CDR2 YFSETQ. V was cut by 2 bases and J by 8 bases, with 14 bases left in between. The CDR3 DNA follows: TGCGCCAGCAGCTTCGAGGGAGGAGTCTATGAGCAGTTCTTC. Translation: CASSFEGGVYEQFF.

The chain is built from TRBV21-1 and TRBJ1-1; the listed D gene, TRBD1, was not tested against the DNA. TRBV21-1 is labeled a pseudogene. This CDR3 has 17 amino acids. CDR3 bases: TGTGCCAGCAGCGCCGAACGAGGGACAGGGGAGTACACTGAAGCTTTCTTT. As protein: CASSAERGTGEYTEAFF.

This clonotype was detected a few times. V usage is TRBV5-6 and J usage is TRBJ1-5; D unclear. The CDR3 totals 15 residues. V gave up 4 bases and J gave up 3 bases, with 14 bases separating them. Germline V gene lookup returns CDR1 SGHDT and CDR2 YYEEEE. The CDR3 DNA is TGTGCCAGCAGCCGAGGGTTGGAGGACAATCAGCCCCAGCATTTT. This codes for CASSRGLEDNQPQHF.

In this sample, this clonotype turned up a few times. This CDR3 reads CASSPDYSGPALQETQYF. The CDR3 DNA sequence: TGTGCCAGCTCTCCTGACTATAGCGGGCCTGCTCTCCAAGAGACCCAGTACTTC. J is TRBJ2-5 and V is TRBV18; 7 nucleotides agree with TRBD2. V was pared by 6 bases and J by 1 base, with 17 bases of the junction left unmatched. Germline V gene lookup returns CDR1 KGHSH and CDR2 LQKENI. The CDR3 loop spans 18 amino acids.

V gene TRBV7-9 combines with J gene TRBJ2-2; TRBD2 is a possible D gene (6 bases). Trimming stripped 5 bases from V and 7 bases from J, with 14 bases between. Germline V gene lookup returns CDR1 SEHNR and CDR2 FQNEAQ (reference sequence). The CDR3 has 14 amino acids. CDR3 loop: CASSITGGGGELFF. The CDR3 DNA sequence: TGTGCCAGCAGCATTACCGGGGGTGGCGGGGAGCTGTTTTTT.

This clonotype was detected a few times. The chain employs TRBV7-9 and TRBJ2-1, with D possibly called TRBD1 or TRBD2 (6 bases each). The V gene's germline CDR1 is SEHNR and CDR2 FQNEAQ (reference sequence). V lost 8 bases and J lost 4, with 15 bases in between. The CDR3 extends over 14 amino acids. The CDR3 region is CASARGARYNEQFF. For the CDR3, the DNA is TGTGCCAGCGCTAGGGGGGCGAGGTACAATGAGCAGTTCTTC.

In its sample, this clonotype was seen many times. The J gene is TRBJ2-7, the V gene TRBV7-9; 11 bases line up with TRBD2. J was trimmed by 4 bases and V by 5 bases; bases with no gene match: 10. Germline V gene sequence: CDR1 SEHNR, CDR2 FQNEAQ (reference sequence). This CDR3 contains 16 residues. CDR3 in DNA: TGTGCCAGCAGCCTTCTCCCTAGCGGGAGGAGGTACGAGCAGTACTTC. Residues: CASSLLPSGRRYEQYF. The full variable domain, its missing parts supplied by reference TRBV7-9 and TRBJ2-7, is DTGVSQNPRHKITKRGQNVTFRCDPISEHNRLYWYRQTLGQGPEFLTYFQNEAQLEKSRLLSDRFSAERPKGSFSTLEIQRTEQGDSAMYLCASSLLPSGRRYEQYFGPGTRLTVT.

There are many counts of this clonotype. The rearrangement uses TRBV5-5 and TRBJ2-7; D not certain. Trimming pared 1 base from V and 1 base from J, leaving 6 bases between. Germline V CDR1 and CDR2: SGHKS, YYEKEE (reference sequence). The CDR3 sequence is 13 residues long. CDR3 nucleotide sequence: TGTGCCAGCAGCTTGTCGCAGTCCTACGAGCAGTACTTC. Translation gives CASSLSQSYEQYF.

The rearrangement joins TRBV7-9 to TRBJ1-1; D not resolved. This CDR3 spans 13 amino acids. Trimming left V 9 bases short and J 2 bases short, with 13 bases between. CDR1 and CDR2 (germline): SEHNR, FQNEAQ (reference sequence). The CDR3 nucleotides read TGTGCCAGTAGGTTACCCTTAAACACTGAAGCTTTCTTT. Its translation: CASRLPLNTEAFF.

In this sample, this clonotype turned up many times. This chain uses TRBV4-1 with TRBJ2-1; 12 bases align to TRBD2. The V gene end was trimmed by 0 bases and the J gene end by 0 bases; junction bases not matched to a gene: 9. Germline V CDR1 and CDR2: MGHRA, YSYEKL. CDR3 length: 20 residues. CDR3 amino acids: CASSQENGLLAGGSYNEQFF. CDR3 in DNA: TGCGCCAGCAGCCAAGAAAATGGGCTACTAGCGGGGGGCTCCTACAATGAGCAGTTCTTC.

The chain recombines TRBV25-1 with TRBJ1-2, with D unclear. V shed 4 bases and J shed 1 base, with 7 bases lying between them. This CDR3 has 13 amino acids. Germline V lookup: CDR1 MGHDK, CDR2 SYGVNS. The CDR3 reads CASSVGVNYGYTF. CDR3 in DNA: TGTGCCAGCAGTGTCGGGGTTAACTATGGCTACACCTTC.

Only a few counts were recorded for this clonotype. The CDR3 spells CSDRLASSGANVLTF. The DNA of the CDR3 is TGCAGTGATAGACTAGCTAGCTCTGGGGCCAACGTCCTGACTTTC. V gene TRBV29-1 combines with J gene TRBJ2-6, with TRBD2 identical over 7 bases. The length of the CDR3 is 15 residues. The germline V gene encodes CDR1 SQVTM and CDR2 ANQGSEA.